This entry concerns a single T cell receptor (beta chain). What antigen it recognizes has not been identified. Base-call qualities are not available, and no considerably larger clone is one nucleotide away. Measured from the cysteine to the phenylalanine, the CDR3 is 14 residues long. Just the 42-base CDR3 DNA is kept, in frame starting at base 1. V drops 2 bases and J drops 5 bases, leaving 12 bases in between. These data belong to a study of blood T cell repertoires in COVID-19 (dated by TCRdb to the early 2020s). For the study in its entirety: Samples covering the acute and convalescent phases of COVID-19 were provided by collaborators in the United States, Italy and Spain. The prospective study material was composed of cDNA or gDNA derived from T cells, B-cell-depleted T cells, or PBMCs. Subjects who had been exposed to COVID-19, were actively infected with it, or had recovered from it provided the deeply sampled blood TCRbeta repertoires that made up the dataset. A freely available public database, intended as a resource for researchers studying the immune response to SARS-CoV-2, is where the repertoires were released. Samples came from the ongoing ImmuneRACE study (first 160 participants) plus 1,254 subjects from 6 global collaborators. Sample metadata almost always included a de-identified subject ID, COVID-19 status, age in years and sex. Where HLA class I and class II types were available, the types were taken from metadata supplied by the sample provider, not from assay-based typing.

TCRbeta CDR3 regions were amplified from genomic DNA by means of the immunoSEQ Assay, a bias-controlled multiplex PCR. As for how the authors treated the data: Nucleated cell counts per sample were estimated from amplification of reference gene primers within the assay. To quantify the absolute abundance of each unique TCRbeta CDR3 rearrangement, sequence reads were collapsed and filtered. For each sample, productive Simpson clonality was calculated as the square root of Simpson's diversity index across productive rearrangements. TCRdb re-hosts the immuneACCESS table, in-frame sequences only. Its copies lack some clones; in the studies checked, an unresolved V gene accounts for under half of them, and the cause for the rest is not known. That table is the source of V, J and clone size, and D and trimming were worked out from the DNA. Present in this sample are 200,000 to 250,000 clones, approximately 80% of which were seen just once. The ten largest make up roughly 8% of the sample.

The study at large found these results: Clinical and demographic metadata were provided uncurated, with the amount varying by source and participant.

One collaborating source in Seattle enrolled patients during active infection and followed them longitudinally through the course of disease. Collaborating institutions collected whole blood in K2EDTA tubes following their own protocols. For TCRbeta analysis, collaborator samples were shipped as frozen whole blood, as isolated PBMCs, or as DNA extracted from either sample type. The V gene is TRBV23-1 and the J gene is TRBJ1-2; possibly the D gene is TRBD1, per 6 matching bases. TRBV23-1 is known as an ORF, though its function is uncertain. Sequencing was done on a sample of peripheral blood. This receptor was identified in a woman over 75 with COVID-19, enrolled during active disease. Here the CDR3 is given as CASSQPGELYGYTF. The DNA sequence is given as TGCGCCAGCAGTCAACCAGGGGAACTATATGGCTACACCTTC.